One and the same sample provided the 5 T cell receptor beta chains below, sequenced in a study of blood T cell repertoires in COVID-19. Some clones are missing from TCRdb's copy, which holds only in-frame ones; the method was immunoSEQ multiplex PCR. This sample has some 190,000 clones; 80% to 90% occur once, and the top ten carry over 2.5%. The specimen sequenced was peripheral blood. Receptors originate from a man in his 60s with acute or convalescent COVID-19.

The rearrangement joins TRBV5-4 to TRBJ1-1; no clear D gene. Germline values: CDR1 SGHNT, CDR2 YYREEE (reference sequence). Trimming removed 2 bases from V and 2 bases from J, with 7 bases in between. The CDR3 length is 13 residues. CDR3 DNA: TGTGCCAGCAGCTTCACAGACAACACTGAAGCTTTCTTT. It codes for CASSFTDNTEAFF.

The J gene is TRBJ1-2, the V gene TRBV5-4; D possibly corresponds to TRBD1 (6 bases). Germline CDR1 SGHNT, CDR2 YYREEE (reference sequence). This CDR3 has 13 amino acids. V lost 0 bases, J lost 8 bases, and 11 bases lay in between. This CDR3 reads CASSLAGARGYTF. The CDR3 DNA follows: TGTGCCAGCAGCTTGGCAGGGGCGCGGGGCTACACCTTC. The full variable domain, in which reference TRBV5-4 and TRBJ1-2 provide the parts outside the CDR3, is ETGVTQSPTHLIKTRGQQVTLRCSSQSGHNTVSWYQQALGQGPQFIFQYYREEENGRGNFPPRFSGLQFPNYSSELNVNALELDDSALYLCASSLAGARGYTFGSGTRLTVV.

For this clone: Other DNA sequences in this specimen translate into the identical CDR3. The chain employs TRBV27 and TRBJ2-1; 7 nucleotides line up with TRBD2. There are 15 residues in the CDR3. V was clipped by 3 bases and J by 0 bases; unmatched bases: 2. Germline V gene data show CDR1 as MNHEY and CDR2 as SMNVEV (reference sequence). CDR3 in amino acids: CASSLGGSSYNEQFF. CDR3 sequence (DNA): TGTGCCAGCAGTTTGGGAGGGAGCTCCTACAATGAGCAGTTCTTC.

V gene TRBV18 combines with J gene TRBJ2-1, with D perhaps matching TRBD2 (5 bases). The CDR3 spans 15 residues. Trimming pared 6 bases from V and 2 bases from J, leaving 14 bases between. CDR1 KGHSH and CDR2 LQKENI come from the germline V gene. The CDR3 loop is CASSPLLATYNEQFF. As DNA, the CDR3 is TGTGCCAGCTCGCCGCTTCTAGCAACCTACAATGAGCAGTTCTTC.

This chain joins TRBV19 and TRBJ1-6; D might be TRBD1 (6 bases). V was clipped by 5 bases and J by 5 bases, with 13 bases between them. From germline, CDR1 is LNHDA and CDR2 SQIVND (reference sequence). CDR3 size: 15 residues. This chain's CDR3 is CASSSGQQNNSPLHF. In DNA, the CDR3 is TGTGCCAGTAGTTCTGGACAGCAAAATAATTCACCCCTCCACTTT.